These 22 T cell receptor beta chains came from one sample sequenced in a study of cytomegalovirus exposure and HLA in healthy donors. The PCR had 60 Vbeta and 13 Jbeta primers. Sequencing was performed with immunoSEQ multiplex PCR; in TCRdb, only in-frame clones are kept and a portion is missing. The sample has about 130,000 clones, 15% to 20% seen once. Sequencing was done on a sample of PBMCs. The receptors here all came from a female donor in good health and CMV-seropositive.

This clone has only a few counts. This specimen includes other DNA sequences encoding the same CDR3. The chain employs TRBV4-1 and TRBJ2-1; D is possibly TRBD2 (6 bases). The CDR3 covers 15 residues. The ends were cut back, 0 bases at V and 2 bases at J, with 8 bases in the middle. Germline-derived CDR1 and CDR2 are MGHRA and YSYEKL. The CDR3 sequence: CASSQDQRAYNEQFF. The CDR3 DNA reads TGCGCCAGCAGCCAAGATCAGCGGGCCTACAATGAGCAGTTCTTC.

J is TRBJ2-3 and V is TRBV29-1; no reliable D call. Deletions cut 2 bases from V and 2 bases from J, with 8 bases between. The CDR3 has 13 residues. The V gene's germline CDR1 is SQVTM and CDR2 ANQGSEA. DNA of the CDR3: TGCAGCGTTGAACGGTCGCTCACAGATACGCAGTATTTT. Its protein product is CSVERSLTDTQYF.

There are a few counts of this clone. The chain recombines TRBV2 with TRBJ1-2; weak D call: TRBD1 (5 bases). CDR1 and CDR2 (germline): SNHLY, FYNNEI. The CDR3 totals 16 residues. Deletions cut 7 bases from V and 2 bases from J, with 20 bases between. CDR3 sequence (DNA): TGTGCCAGCACTACCCTCAGGGCCTCCTCAAACTATGGCTACACCTTC. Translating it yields CASTTLRASSNYGYTF.

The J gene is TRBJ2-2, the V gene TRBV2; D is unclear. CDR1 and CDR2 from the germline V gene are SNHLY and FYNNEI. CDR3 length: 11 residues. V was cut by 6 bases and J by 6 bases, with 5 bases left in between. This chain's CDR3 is CASRGAGELFF. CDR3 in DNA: TGTGCCAGCAGGGGCGCCGGGGAGCTGTTTTTT.

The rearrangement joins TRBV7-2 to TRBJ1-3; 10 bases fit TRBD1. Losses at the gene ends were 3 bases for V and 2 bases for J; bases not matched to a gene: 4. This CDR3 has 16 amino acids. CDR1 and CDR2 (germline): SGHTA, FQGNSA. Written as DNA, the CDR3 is TGTGCCAGCAGCTTGGTCGGGACAGGGGCTGGAAACACCATATATTTT. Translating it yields CASSLVGTGAGNTIYF.

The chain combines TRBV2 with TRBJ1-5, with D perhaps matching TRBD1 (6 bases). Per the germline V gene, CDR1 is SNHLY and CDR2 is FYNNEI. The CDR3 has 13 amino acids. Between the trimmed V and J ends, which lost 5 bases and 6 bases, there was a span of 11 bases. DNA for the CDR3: TGTGCCAGCAGTCCCTTAGGGGGTCAGCCCCAGCATTTT. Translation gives CASSPLGGQPQHF.

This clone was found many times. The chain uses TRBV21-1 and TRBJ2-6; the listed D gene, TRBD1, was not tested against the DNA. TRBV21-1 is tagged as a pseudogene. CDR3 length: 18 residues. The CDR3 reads CASSKAGQGRVGANVLTF. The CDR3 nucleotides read TGTGCCAGCAGCAAAGCGGGACAGGGGAGGGTTGGGGCCAACGTCCTGACTTTC.

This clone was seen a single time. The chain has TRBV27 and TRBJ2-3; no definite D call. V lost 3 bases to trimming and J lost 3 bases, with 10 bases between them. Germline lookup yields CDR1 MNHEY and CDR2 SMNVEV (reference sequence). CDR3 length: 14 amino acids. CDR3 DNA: TGTGCCAGCAGTTTTCGGGTCTTAACAGATACGCAGTATTTT. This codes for CASSFRVLTDTQYF.

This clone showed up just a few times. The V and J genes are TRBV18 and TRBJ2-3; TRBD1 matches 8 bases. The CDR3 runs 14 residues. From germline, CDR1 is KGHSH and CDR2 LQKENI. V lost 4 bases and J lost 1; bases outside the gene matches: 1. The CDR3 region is CASSLGQGTDTQYF. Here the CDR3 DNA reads TGTGCCAGCTCACTGGGACAGGGCACAGATACGCAGTATTTT.

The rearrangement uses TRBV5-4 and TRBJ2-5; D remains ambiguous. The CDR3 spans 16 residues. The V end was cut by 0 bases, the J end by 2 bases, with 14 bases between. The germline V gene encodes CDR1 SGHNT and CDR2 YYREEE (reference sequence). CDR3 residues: CASSLASSPMQETQYF. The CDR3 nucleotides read TGTGCCAGCAGCTTGGCCTCGAGCCCGATGCAAGAGACCCAGTACTTC.

The CDR3 sequence is CASSVGQANTEAFF. The CDR3 coding sequence is TGTGCCAGCAGCGTAGGACAGGCGAACACTGAAGCTTTCTTT. V and J are TRBV9 and TRBJ1-1; maybe TRBD1 (6 bases). The CDR3 totals 14 residues. Trimming pared 0 bases from V and 1 base from J, leaving 7 bases between. Germline V CDR1 and CDR2: SGDLS, YYNGEE. Variable domain in full (rest from reference TRBV9 and TRBJ1-1): DSGVTQTPKHLITATGQRVTLRCSPRSGDLSVYWYQQSLDQGLQFLIQYYNGEERAKGNILERFSAQQFPDLHSELNLSSLELGDSALYFCASSVGQANTEAFFGQGTRLTVV.

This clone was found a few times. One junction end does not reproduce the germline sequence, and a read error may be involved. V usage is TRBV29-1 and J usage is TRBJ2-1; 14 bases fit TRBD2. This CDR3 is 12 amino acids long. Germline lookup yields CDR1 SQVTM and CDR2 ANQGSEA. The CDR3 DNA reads TGCAGCGTCGGATCGGGACTAGCGGGAGACATCTTC. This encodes CSVGSGLAGDIF.

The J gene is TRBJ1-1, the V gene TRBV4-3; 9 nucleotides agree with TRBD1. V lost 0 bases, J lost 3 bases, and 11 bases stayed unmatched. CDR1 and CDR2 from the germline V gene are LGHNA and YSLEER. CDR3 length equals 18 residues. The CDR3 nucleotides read TGCGCCAGCAGCCAAGATTATGTCGCGGGACAGGGACACACTGAAGCTTTCTTT. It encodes CASSQDYVAGQGHTEAFF.

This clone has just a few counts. CDR3 nucleotide sequence: TGTGCCAGCAGCGATGCCGGGAGCTTGGTTGAGACCCAGTACTTC. Translated: CASSDAGSLVETQYF. The rearrangement links TRBV27 to TRBJ2-5, with D possibly TRBD2 on 6 matching bases. Germline V lookup: CDR1 MNHEY, CDR2 SMNVEV (reference sequence). V dropped 6 bases and J dropped 5 bases, with 19 bases sitting between them. The length of the CDR3 is 15 residues.

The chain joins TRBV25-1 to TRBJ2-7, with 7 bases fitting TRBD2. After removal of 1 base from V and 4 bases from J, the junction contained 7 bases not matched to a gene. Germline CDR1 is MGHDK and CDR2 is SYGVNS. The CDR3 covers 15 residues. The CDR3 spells CASSESSGDLYEQYF. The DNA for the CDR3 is TGTGCCAGCAGTGAATCAAGCGGGGACCTTTACGAGCAGTACTTC.

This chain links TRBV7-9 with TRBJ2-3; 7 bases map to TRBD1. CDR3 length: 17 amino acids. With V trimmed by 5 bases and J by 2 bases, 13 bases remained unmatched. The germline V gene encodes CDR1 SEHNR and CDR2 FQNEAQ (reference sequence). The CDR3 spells CASSPKYRGAVTDTQYF. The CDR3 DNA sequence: TGTGCCAGCAGCCCGAAGTACAGGGGAGCGGTCACAGATACGCAGTATTTT. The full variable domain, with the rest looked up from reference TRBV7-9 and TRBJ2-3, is DTGVSQNPRHKITKRGQNVTFRCDPISEHNRLYWYRQTLGQGPEFLTYFQNEAQLEKSRLLSDRFSAERPKGSFSTLEIQRTEQGDSAMYLCASSPKYRGAVTDTQYFGPGTRLTVL.

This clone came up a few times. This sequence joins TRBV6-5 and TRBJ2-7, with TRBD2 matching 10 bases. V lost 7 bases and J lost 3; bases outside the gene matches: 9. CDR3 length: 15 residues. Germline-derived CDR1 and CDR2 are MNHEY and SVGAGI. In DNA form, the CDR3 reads TGTGCCAGCAAGCCTAGTACTAGCGGGAACTACGAGCAGTACTTC. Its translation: CASKPSTSGNYEQYF.

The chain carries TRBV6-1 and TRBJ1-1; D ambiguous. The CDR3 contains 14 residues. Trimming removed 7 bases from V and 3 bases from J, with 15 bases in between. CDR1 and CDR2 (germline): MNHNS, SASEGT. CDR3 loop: CASTSEGWYTEAFF. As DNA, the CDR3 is TGTGCCAGCACCTCTGAGGGCTGGTACACTGAAGCTTTCTTT.

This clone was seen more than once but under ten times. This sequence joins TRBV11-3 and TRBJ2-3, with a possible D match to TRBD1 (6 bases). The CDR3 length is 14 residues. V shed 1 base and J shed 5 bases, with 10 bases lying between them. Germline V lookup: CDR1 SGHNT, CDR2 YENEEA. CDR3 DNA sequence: TGTGCCAGCAGCTTAGGTCCAGGGGTAGATACGCAGTATTTT. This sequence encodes CASSLGPGVDTQYF. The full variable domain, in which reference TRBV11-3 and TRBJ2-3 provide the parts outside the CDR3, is EAGVVQSPRYKIIEKKQPVAFWCNPISGHNTLYWYLQNLGQGPELLIRYENEEAVDDSQLPKDRFSAERLKGVDSTLKIQPAELGDSAVYLCASSLGPGVDTQYFGPGTRLTVL.

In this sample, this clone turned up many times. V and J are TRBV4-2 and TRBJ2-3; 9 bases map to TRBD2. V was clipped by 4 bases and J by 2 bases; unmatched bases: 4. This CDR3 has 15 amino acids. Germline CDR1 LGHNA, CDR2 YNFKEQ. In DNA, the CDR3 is TGTGCCAGCAGCCTCCAGCGGGAGGTCACAGATACGCAGTATTTT. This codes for CASSLQREVTDTQYF.

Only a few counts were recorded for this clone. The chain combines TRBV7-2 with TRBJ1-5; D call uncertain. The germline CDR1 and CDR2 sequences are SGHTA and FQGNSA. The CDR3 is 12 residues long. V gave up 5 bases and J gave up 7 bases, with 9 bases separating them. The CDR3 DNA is TGTGCCAGCAGCGACGGGAGCCAGCCCCAGCATTTT. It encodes CASSDGSQPQHF. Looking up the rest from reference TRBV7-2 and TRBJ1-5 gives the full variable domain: GAGVSQSPSNKVTEKGKDVELRCDPISGHTALYWYRQSLGQGLEFLIYFQGNSAPDKSGLPSDRFSAERTGGSVSTLTIQRTQQEDSAVYLCASSDGSQPQHFGDGTRLSIL.

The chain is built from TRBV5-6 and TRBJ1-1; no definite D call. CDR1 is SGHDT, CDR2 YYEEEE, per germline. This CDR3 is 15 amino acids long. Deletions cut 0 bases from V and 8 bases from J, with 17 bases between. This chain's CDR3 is CASSLARGRQLEAFF. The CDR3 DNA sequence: TGTGCCAGCAGCTTGGCCCGGGGTCGGCAACTGGAAGCTTTCTTT.